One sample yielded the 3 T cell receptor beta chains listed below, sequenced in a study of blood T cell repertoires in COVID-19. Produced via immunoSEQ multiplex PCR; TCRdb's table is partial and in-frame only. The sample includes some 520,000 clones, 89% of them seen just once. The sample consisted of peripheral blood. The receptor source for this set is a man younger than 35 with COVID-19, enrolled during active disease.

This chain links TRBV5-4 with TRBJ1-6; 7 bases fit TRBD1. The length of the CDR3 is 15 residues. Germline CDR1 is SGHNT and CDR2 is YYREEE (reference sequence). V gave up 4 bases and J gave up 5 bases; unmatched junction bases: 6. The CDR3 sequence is CASSEPGQHNSPLHF. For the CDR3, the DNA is TGTGCCAGCAGCGAGCCGGGACAGCATAATTCACCCCTCCACTTT. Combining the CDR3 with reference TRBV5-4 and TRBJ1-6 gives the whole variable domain ETGVTQSPTHLIKTRGQQVTLRCSSQSGHNTVSWYQQALGQGPQFIFQYYREEENGRGNFPPRFSGLQFPNYSSELNVNALELDDSALYLCASSEPGQHNSPLHFGNGTRLTVT.

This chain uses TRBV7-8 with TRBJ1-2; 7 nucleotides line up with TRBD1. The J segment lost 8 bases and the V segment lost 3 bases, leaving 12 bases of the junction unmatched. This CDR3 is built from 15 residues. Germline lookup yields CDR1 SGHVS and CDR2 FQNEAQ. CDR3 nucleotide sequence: TGTGCCAGCAGCTTCCGGGACAGCCCTATAAGGGGCTACACCTTC. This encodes CASSFRDSPIRGYTF.

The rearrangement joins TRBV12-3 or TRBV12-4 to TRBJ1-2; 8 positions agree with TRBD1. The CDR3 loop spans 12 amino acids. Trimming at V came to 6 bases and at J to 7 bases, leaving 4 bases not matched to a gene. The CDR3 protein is CASRTGGTGYTF. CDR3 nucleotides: TGTGCCAGCAGAACAGGGGGTACTGGCTACACCTTC.